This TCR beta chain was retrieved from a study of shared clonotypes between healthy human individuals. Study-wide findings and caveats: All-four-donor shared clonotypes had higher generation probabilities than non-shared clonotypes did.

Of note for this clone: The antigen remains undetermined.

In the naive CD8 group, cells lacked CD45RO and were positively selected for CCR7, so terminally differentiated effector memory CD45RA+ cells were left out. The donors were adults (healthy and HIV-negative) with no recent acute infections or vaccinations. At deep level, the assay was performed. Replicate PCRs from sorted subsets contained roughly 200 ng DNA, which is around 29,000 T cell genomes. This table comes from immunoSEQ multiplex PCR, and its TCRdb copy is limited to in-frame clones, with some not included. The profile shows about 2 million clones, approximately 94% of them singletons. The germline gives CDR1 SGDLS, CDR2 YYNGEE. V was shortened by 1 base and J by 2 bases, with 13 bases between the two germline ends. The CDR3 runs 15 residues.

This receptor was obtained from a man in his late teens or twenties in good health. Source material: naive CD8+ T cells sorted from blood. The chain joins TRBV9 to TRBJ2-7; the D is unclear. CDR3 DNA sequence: TGTGCCAGCAGCGTAAATTTTCCGGGCCCCTACGAGCAGTACTTC. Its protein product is CASSVNFPGPYEQYF.